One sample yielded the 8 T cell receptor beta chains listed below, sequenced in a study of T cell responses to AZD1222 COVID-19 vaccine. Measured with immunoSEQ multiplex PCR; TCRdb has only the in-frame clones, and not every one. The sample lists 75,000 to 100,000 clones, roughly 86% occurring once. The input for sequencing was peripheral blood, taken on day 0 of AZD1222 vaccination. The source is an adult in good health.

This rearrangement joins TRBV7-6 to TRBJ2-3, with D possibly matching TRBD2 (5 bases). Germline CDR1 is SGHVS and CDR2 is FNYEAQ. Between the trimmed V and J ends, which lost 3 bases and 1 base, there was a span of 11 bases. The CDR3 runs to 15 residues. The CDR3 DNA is TGTGCCAGCAGCTTCCTTTCCGGGGGCACAGATACGCAGTATTTT. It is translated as CASSFLSGGTDTQYF. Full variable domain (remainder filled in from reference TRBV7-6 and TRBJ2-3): GAGVSQSPRYKVTKRGQDVALRCDPISGHVSLYWYRQALGQGPEFLTYFNYEAQQDKSGLPNDRFSAERPEGSISTLTIQRTEQRDSAMYRCASSFLSGGTDTQYFGPGTRLTVL.

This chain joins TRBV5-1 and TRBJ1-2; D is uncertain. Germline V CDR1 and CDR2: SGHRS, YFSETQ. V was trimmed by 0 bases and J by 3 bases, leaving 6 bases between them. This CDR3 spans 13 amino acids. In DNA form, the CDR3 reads TGCGCCAGCAGCTTGGACGGCTACTATGGCTACACCTTC. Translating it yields CASSLDGYYGYTF.

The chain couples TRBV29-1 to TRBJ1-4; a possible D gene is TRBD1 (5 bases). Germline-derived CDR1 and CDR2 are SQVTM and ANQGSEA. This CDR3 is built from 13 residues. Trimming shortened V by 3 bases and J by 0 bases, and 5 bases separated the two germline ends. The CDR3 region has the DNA TGCAGCGTTGAGGGGGCAACTAATGAAAAACTGTTTTTT. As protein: CSVEGATNEKLFF.

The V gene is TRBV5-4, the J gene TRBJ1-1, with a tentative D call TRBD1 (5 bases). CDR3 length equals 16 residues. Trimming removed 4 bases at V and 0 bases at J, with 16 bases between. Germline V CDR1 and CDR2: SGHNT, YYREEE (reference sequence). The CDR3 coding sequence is TGTGCCAGCAGCCCCCAATTGCGGGGGGTGAACACTGAAGCTTTCTTT. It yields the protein CASSPQLRGVNTEAFF.

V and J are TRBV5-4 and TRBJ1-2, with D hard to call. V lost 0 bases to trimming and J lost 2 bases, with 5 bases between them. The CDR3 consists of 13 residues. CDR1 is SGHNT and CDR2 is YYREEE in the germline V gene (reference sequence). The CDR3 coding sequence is TGTGCCAGCAGCTTGGGAGGAAACTATGGCTACACCTTC. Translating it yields CASSLGGNYGYTF.

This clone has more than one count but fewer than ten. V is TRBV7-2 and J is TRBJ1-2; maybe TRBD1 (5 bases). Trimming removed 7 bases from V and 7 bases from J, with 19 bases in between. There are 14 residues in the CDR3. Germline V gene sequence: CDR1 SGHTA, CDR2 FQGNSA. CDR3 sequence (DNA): TGTGCCAGCATTCGAGGAGGGGCGCTCAGTGGCTACACCTTC. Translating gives CASIRGGALSGYTF.

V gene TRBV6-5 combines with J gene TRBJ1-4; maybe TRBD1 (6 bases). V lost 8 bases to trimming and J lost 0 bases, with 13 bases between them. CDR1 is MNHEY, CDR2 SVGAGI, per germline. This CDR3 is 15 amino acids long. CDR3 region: CASSGQLATNEKLFF. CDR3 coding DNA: TGTGCCAGCTCCGGACAGCTTGCAACTAATGAAAAACTGTTTTTT.

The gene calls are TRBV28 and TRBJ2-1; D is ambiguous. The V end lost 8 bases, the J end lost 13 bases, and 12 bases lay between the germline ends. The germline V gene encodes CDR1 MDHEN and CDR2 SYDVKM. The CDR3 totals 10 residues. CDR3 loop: CASGPRLQFF. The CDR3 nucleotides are TGTGCCAGCGGACCTCGACTCCAGTTCTTC.